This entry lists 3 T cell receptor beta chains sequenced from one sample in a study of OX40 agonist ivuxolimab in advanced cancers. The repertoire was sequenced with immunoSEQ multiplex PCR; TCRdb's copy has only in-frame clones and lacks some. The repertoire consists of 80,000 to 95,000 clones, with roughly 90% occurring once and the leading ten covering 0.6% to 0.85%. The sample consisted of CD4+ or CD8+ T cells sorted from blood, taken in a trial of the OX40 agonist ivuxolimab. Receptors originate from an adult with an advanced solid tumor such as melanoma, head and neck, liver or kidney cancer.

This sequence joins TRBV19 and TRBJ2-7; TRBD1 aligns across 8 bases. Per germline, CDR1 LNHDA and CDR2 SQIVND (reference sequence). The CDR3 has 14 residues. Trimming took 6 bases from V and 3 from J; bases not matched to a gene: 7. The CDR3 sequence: CASRDRGRDYEQYF. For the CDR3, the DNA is TGTGCCAGTAGAGACAGGGGACGGGACTACGAGCAGTACTTC.

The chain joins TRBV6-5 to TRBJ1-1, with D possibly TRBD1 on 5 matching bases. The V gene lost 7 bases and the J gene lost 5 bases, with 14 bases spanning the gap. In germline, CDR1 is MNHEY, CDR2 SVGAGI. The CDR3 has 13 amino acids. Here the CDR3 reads CASTRDSNTEAFF. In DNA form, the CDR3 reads TGTGCCAGCACCAGAGACAGTAATACTGAAGCTTTCTTT.

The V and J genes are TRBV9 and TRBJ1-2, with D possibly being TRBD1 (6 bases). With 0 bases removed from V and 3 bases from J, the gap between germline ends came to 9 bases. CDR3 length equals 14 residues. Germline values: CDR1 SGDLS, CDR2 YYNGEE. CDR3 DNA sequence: TGTGCCAGCAGCGTAGTGGGGGGCGACTATGGCTACACCTTC. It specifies CASSVVGGDYGYTF.